Listed below are T cell receptor beta chains from one sample, sequenced in a study of blood T cell repertoires in COVID-19. TCRdb's table, derived via immunoSEQ multiplex PCR, lists solely in-frame clones and lacks some. The sample consists of about 190,000 clones, around 84% of them appearing once. Sequenced material: peripheral blood. The receptor set was obtained from a human donor in a cohort sampled during active COVID-19. The conserved cysteine and the conserved F or W are not part of the CDR3 here. Fields, in order: J gene, D gene, V gene, clone size, CDR3 protein. A D gene is named only where the DNA matches it firmly. The listing skips clone size in some rows; elsewhere it reads once, few, many or a size class.

>TRBJ2-3|.|TRBV7-9|.
ASSLGGGARDTQY
>TRBJ2-5|TRBD2|TRBV7-9|.
ASSSWRGTSGETQY
>TRBJ1-6|TRBD1|TRBV15|.
ATSRDRLQGEYNSPLH
>TRBJ2-2|.|TRBV9|.
ASSVTGSTGELF
>TRBJ1-1|TRBD1|TRBV9|.
ASSATTGRTEAF
>TRBJ1-2|.|TRBV5-1|.
ASSWGDYGYT
>TRBJ2-5|.|TRBV6-5|once
ASSYSPREGTQY
>TRBJ2-6|.|TRBV7-2|.
ASSLVLASPSGANVLT
>TRBJ1-1|.|TRBV5-1|.
ASSSGTDEAF
>TRBJ1-6|.|TRBV19|.
ASSIDRKYNSPLH
>TRBJ1-4|.|TRBV4-2|.
ASSQVTVAFNEKLF
>TRBJ2-5|.|TRBV5-1|.
ASSPTGQGRQETQY